The 23 T cell receptor beta chains given below trace back to one sample, sequenced in a study of blood T cell repertoires in COVID-19. Produced via immunoSEQ multiplex PCR; TCRdb's table is partial and in-frame only. Among roughly 200,000 clones, more than 80% were seen once, and the ten largest hold 1.3%. The source material was peripheral blood. These receptors all come from a woman under 40 with COVID-19, enrolled during active disease.

The chain has TRBV3-1 (or the pseudogene TRBV3-2) and TRBJ1-1; D call uncertain. V lost 0 bases and J lost 1, with 12 bases in between. The CDR3 sequence is 16 residues long. Per germline, CDR1 LGHDT and CDR2 YNNKEL (reference sequence). CDR3 nucleotides: TGTGCCAGCAGCCAAGATCGTGGGCGACAGAACACTGAAGCTTTCTTT. Translation gives CASSQDRGRQNTEAFF.

The rearrangement joins TRBV24-1 to TRBJ1-2, with 8 bases that match TRBD1. Unmatched junction bases numbered 2, after V lost 5 bases and J lost 4 bases. The CDR3 totals 13 residues. Germline V gene lookup returns CDR1 KGHDR and CDR2 SFDVKD. The chain's CDR3 is CATSGTGTYGYTF. For the CDR3, the DNA is TGTGCCACCAGTGGGACAGGGACCTATGGCTACACCTTC.

V usage is TRBV9 and J usage is TRBJ2-5; TRBD2 agrees at 7 bases. From germline, CDR1 is SGDLS and CDR2 YYNGEE. The CDR3 has 15 amino acids. V lost 0 bases, J lost 3 bases, and 5 bases stayed unmatched. Here the CDR3 DNA reads TGTGCCAGCAGCGTAGCGCTAGCGGACAAAGAGACCCAGTACTTC. It codes for CASSVALADKETQYF.

The table lists this clone with a few counts. This sequence joins TRBV27 and TRBJ2-4, with a tentative D call TRBD2 (6 bases). V was clipped by 3 bases and J by 8 bases, with 11 bases between them. Germline V gives CDR1 MNHEY, CDR2 SMNVEV (reference sequence). The CDR3 runs to 13 residues. The CDR3 sequence: CASSFAGSDIQYF. The CDR3 bases are TGTGCCAGCAGTTTTGCGGGAAGCGACATTCAGTACTTC.

The sample holds a few counts of this clone. Other DNA sequences in this sample translate to the same CDR3. The chain recombines TRBV18 with TRBJ1-2; 9 bases line up with TRBD1. CDR3 length equals 14 residues. Losses at the gene ends were 3 bases for V and 2 bases for J; bases not matched to a gene: 1. CDR1 is KGHSH and CDR2 is LQKENI in the germline V gene. DNA for the CDR3: TGTGCCAGCTCACCGGGACAGGGAAACTATGGCTACACCTTC. Translating it yields CASSPGQGNYGYTF.

The rearrangement links TRBV5-8 to TRBJ1-2, with D possibly being TRBD1 (6 bases). The CDR3 consists of 12 residues. The ends were cut back, 4 bases at V and 5 bases at J, with 9 bases in the middle. Germline assignment: CDR1 SGHTS and CDR2 YDEGEE. The CDR3 loop reads CASSLDRYGYTF. The CDR3 nucleotides are TGTGCCAGCAGCCTGGACAGATATGGCTACACCTTC.

This rearrangement joins TRBV5-1 to TRBJ2-5, with 10 bases aligning to TRBD2. Germline V CDR1 and CDR2: SGHRS, YFSETQ. This CDR3 is 15 amino acids long. V lost 3 bases, J lost 1 base, and 3 bases stayed unmatched. The CDR3 loop is CASSSGTSVQETQYF. The CDR3 DNA reads as TGCGCCAGCAGCTCGGGGACTAGCGTCCAAGAGACCCAGTACTTC.

The chain uses TRBV5-6 and TRBJ2-6; 8 nucleotides agree with TRBD1. Trimming at V came to 6 bases and at J to 3 bases, leaving 5 bases not matched to a gene. The CDR3 is made up of 15 amino acids. CDR1 is SGHDT and CDR2 is YYEEEE in the germline V gene. CDR3: CASNQGASGANVLTF. In DNA form, the CDR3 reads TGTGCCAGCAACCAGGGGGCAAGTGGGGCCAACGTCCTGACTTTC.

There are a few counts of this clone. This sequence joins TRBV5-5 and TRBJ1-1; 10 positions agree with TRBD1. V lost 2 bases, J lost 4 bases, and 5 bases stayed unmatched. From germline, CDR1 is SGHKS and CDR2 YYEKEE (reference sequence). This CDR3 has 15 residues. The DNA for the CDR3 is TGTGCCAGCAGCTTAGGGACAGGGGAGGGCACTGAAGCTTTCTTT. This encodes CASSLGTGEGTEAFF.

The chain uses TRBV7-6 and TRBJ2-3, with 14 bases fitting TRBD2. The ends lost 3 bases at V and 5 bases at J; junction bases unmatched: 7. Germline values: CDR1 SGHVS, CDR2 FNYEAQ. This CDR3 has 17 residues. The CDR3 coding sequence is TGTGCCAGCAGCTTGGAGACTAGCGGGAGGGCCATAGATACGCAGTATTTT. Its protein is CASSLETSGRAIDTQYF.

The chain uses TRBV6-5 and TRBJ2-7, with a weak D call TRBD1 (5 bases). CDR3 length: 14 residues. The germline gives CDR1 MNHEY, CDR2 SVGAGI. The germline V and J ends were trimmed by 3 bases and 3 bases, with 12 bases remaining between them. The CDR3 nucleotides are TGTGCCAGCAGTTATGCGGACATAAACTACGAGCAGTACTTC. It codes for CASSYADINYEQYF.

The rearrangement uses TRBV7-9 and TRBJ2-3; D is possibly TRBD2 (5 bases). Trimming stripped 5 bases from V and 2 bases from J, with 17 bases between. The CDR3 consists of 16 residues. Germline-derived CDR1 and CDR2 are SEHNR and FQNEAQ (reference sequence). The chain's CDR3 is CASSPGVGSPTDTQYF. CDR3 in DNA: TGTGCCAGCAGCCCCGGGGTAGGGAGCCCCACAGATACGCAGTATTTT.

This clone was picked up one time. The chain couples TRBV5-1 to TRBJ2-2; no clear D. V shed 0 bases and J shed 8 bases, with 8 bases lying between them. This CDR3 has 13 residues. Per germline, CDR1 SGHRS and CDR2 YFSETQ. CDR3 residues: CASSLVPEGELFF. The CDR3 region has the DNA TGCGCCAGCAGCTTGGTTCCTGAGGGGGAGCTGTTTTTT.

This clone has a handful of counts. This chain connects TRBV3-1 (or the pseudogene TRBV3-2) to TRBJ1-2, with 7 nucleotides matching TRBD1. The CDR3 covers 14 residues. V shed 3 bases and J 4 bases; nucleotides not matched to a gene: 5. Germline CDR1 LGHDT, CDR2 YNNKEL (reference sequence). The CDR3 DNA reads as TGTGCCAGCAGCCAGGCCGGGACAGTCTATGGCTACACCTTC. This codes for CASSQAGTVYGYTF.

This chain joins TRBV7-9 and TRBJ2-7, with D perhaps TRBD1 (6 bases). Germline CDR1 reads SEHNR; CDR2 reads FQNEAQ (reference sequence). Trimming removed 7 bases at V and 2 bases at J, with 15 bases between. CDR3 length equals 14 residues. The CDR3 nucleotides are TGTGCCAGCATACCCGGGACACCTCCCTACGAGCAGTACTTC. This sequence encodes CASIPGTPPYEQYF.

The J gene is TRBJ2-3, the V gene TRBV7-3, with TRBD2 matching over 9 bases. Trimming removed 5 bases from V and 1 base from J; junction bases left unmatched: 10. The CDR3 runs 17 residues. Germline CDR1 and CDR2: SGHTA and FQGTGA. The CDR3 nucleotides are TGTGCCAGCAGCGGTCGACTAGCGGCCCATGGCACAGATACGCAGTATTTT. Amino acids: CASSGRLAAHGTDTQYF. Full variable domain (rest looked up from reference TRBV7-3 and TRBJ2-3): GAGVSQTPSNKVTEKGKYVELRCDPISGHTALYWYRQSLGQGPEFLIYFQGTGAADDSGLPNDRFFAVRPEGSVSTLKIQRTERGDSAVYLCASSGRLAAHGTDTQYFGPGTRLTVL.

The chain is built from TRBV6-5 and TRBJ1-2, with TRBD1 matching 8 bases. V gave up 7 bases and J gave up 3 bases; unmatched junction bases: 4. Germline loops: CDR1 MNHEY, CDR2 SVGAGI. The CDR3 runs to 13 residues. This chain's CDR3 is CASTKDRDYGYTF. DNA for the CDR3: TGTGCCAGCACCAAGGACAGGGACTATGGCTACACCTTC.

On this clone: Distinct nucleotide sequences in the sample also encode this CDR3. V and J are TRBV19 and TRBJ1-5; 7 bases map to TRBD1. Trimming cost V 3 bases and J 4 bases; bases outside gene matches: 3. This CDR3 has 14 residues. Per the germline V gene, CDR1 is LNHDA and CDR2 is SQIVND (reference sequence). Written as DNA, the CDR3 is TGTGCCAGTAGTATTCTGACAGGGAATCAGCCCCAGCATTTT. Translating gives CASSILTGNQPQHF.

The chain couples TRBV7-7 to TRBJ1-1; D is uncertain. Germline V CDR1 and CDR2: SSHAT, FNYEAQ (reference sequence). The CDR3 extends over 13 amino acids. Trimming took off 4 bases at V and 5 bases at J, with 11 bases between the two ends. This CDR3 is CASSSSRETEAFF. CDR3 DNA sequence: TGTGCCAGCAGCTCCTCCCGTGAGACTGAAGCTTTCTTT.

The chain employs TRBV29-1 and TRBJ1-1, with TRBD1 as a possible D gene (6 bases). This CDR3 is built from 12 residues. Germline V gene data show CDR1 as SQVTM and CDR2 as ANQGSEA. With 4 bases removed from V and 4 bases from J, the gap between germline ends came to 10 bases. CDR3 in DNA: TGCAGCGTTGTTAGAGGGGGCACTGAAGCTTTCTTT. Protein sequence: CSVVRGGTEAFF.

This chain links TRBV2 with TRBJ2-3, with unresolved D. Germline CDR1 reads SNHLY; CDR2 reads FYNNEI. V lost 3 bases and J 0 bases, leaving 10 bases between the germline ends. This CDR3 comprises 15 residues. CDR3 amino acids: CASSDYSASTDTQYF. As DNA, the CDR3 is TGTGCCAGCAGTGATTATAGTGCTAGCACAGATACGCAGTATTTT.

This clone was detected many times. The CDR3 coding sequence is TGTGCCAGCAGCCTAGACAGGGGAGGCTACACCTTC. Protein: CASSLDRGGYTF. V usage is TRBV5-6 and J usage is TRBJ1-2; 8 bases agree with TRBD1. The length of the CDR3 is 12 residues. CDR1 is SGHDT and CDR2 is YYEEEE in the germline V gene. V was clipped by 4 bases and J by 8 bases; unmatched bases: 4.

For the CDR3, the DNA is TGTGCCAGCAGCGTCACAGGGTTAGGAAATTCACCCCTCCACTTT. It yields the protein CASSVTGLGNSPLHF. The chain is built from TRBV9 and TRBJ1-6; a possible D gene is TRBD1 (6 bases). Deletions cut 2 bases from V and 7 bases from J, with 13 bases between. Germline values: CDR1 SGDLS, CDR2 YYNGEE. This CDR3 has 15 residues. Variable domain in full (rest from reference TRBV9 and TRBJ1-6): DSGVTQTPKHLITATGQRVTLRCSPRSGDLSVYWYQQSLDQGLQFLIQYYNGEERAKGNILERFSAQQFPDLHSELNLSSLELGDSALYFCASSVTGLGNSPLHFGNGTRLTVT.